The clone carrying this T cell receptor (beta chain) was seen more than once but under ten times. Its cognate antigen is unknown. The data were taken from a study of CD8 T cells in ankylosing spondylitis. TCRdb analysed the 5' RACE reads with MiXCR anew, one entry per CDR3 protein. The top ten hold roughly 0.51% of the sample, which has around 770,000 distinct CDR3 sequences, roughly 12% seen once. This CDR3 has 14 residues. Unmatched junction bases numbered 10, after V lost 1 base and J lost 11 bases. Per germline, CDR1 SGHAT and CDR2 FQNNGV. Findings of the study overall: Within ankylosing spondylitis blood, a TCR beta motif made up of under 10 highly homologous variants appeared to be characteristic.

This chain connects TRBV11-2 to TRBJ1-1, with TRBD1 matching 7 bases. What was sequenced was blood, either unsorted or a sorted T cell fraction (not recorded which). The TCR was taken from a male donor with ankylosing spondylitis. CDR3 protein: CASSLADPRGLAFF. The CDR3 region has the DNA TGTGCCAGCAGCTTAGCCGACCCTAGGGGGCTTGCTTTCTTT.